Listed below are T cell receptor beta chains from one sample, sequenced in a study of T cell responses to AZD1222 COVID-19 vaccine. TCRdb's copy holds only in-frame clones and misses some; the assay was immunoSEQ multiplex PCR. The sample carries about 100,000 clones, 80% to 95% recorded once. Sequencing used peripheral blood, obtained on day 0 of AZD1222 vaccination. The source of these receptors is an adult in good health. CDR3s include the opening cysteine and the closing phenylalanine or tryptophan. A D gene is named only where the DNA matches it firmly. Size tells how often a clone was seen (once, few, many) or the class of an expanded clone, and some rows leave it out.

v_gene,d_gene,abundance,j_gene,CDR3aa,CDR3nt
TRBV29-1,-,-,TRBJ1-4,CSVEDMQGLPGEKLFF,TGCAGCGTTGAAGATATGCAGGGGCTCCCCGGTGAAAAACTGTTTTTT
TRBV4-2,-,-,TRBJ2-5,CASSGGASLEETQYF,TGTGCCAGCAGCGGGGGGGCTAGCCTGGAAGAGACCCAGTACTTC
TRBV9,-,-,TRBJ1-4,CASSVATHNEKLFF,TGTGCCAGCAGCGTAGCAACACACAATGAAAAACTGTTTTTT
TRBV30,-,-,TRBJ1-4,CAWTLMGQGNEKLFF,TGTGCCTGGACTTTAATGGGGCAGGGAAATGAAAAACTGTTTTTT
TRBV11-2,-,-,TRBJ2-7,CASSLGSVYEQYF,TGTGCCAGCAGCCTAGGTAGTGTCTACGAGCAGTACTTC
TRBV12-3/TRBV12-4,-,-,TRBJ1-6,CASSPGPYEPLHF,TGTGCCAGCAGTCCCGGACCTTATGAACCCCTCCACTTT
TRBV19,-,-,TRBJ1-1,CASSPPERAEAFF,TGTGCCAGTAGTCCCCCGGAGAGGGCTGAAGCTTTCTTT
TRBV15,-,few,TRBJ1-6,CATSRGGGYGSPLHF,TGTGCCACCAGCAGAGGGGGGGGATATGGTTCACCCCTCCACTTT
TRBV7-3,-,medium-sized,TRBJ2-1,CASSLVLTPNEQFF,TGTGCCAGCAGCTTAGTACTTACCCCAAATGAGCAGTTCTTC
TRBV30,-,-,TRBJ1-2,CAWSFIRDSYGYTF,TGTGCCTGGAGTTTCATTAGGGACTCTTATGGCTACACCTTC
TRBV9,-,-,TRBJ2-2,CASGVQPNTGELFF,TGTGCCAGCGGGGTACAGCCGAACACCGGGGAGCTGTTTTTT
TRBV9,-,-,TRBJ2-7,CASSVGADVYYEQYF,TGTGCCAGCAGCGTGGGAGCGGACGTCTACTACGAGCAGTACTTC
TRBV5-5,-,-,TRBJ2-3,CASSLPLIWTDTQYF,TGTGCCAGCAGCTTGCCCCTCATTTGGACAGATACGCAGTATTTT
TRBV2,-,-,TRBJ1-2,CASSESHYTF,TGTGCCAGCAGTGAGTCCCACTACACCTTC
TRBV28,TRBD2,-,TRBJ2-5,CATTRSGGQETQYF,TGTGCCACCACAAGAAGCGGGGGTCAAGAGACCCAGTACTTC
TRBV4-1,-,-,TRBJ2-7,CASSQTILAAGTYEQYF,TGCGCCAGCAGCCAAACCATTCTTGCGGCCGGGACCTACGAGCAGTACTTC